Here is one TCR beta chain with its context. Its specificity is unknown. HTBI primers from iRepertoire and Arm-PCR of CDR3 regions yielded the TCR beta libraries. From the multiplex PCR reads, TCRdb called clonotypes with MiXCR, one entry per CDR3 protein. The data contain approximately 460,000 distinct CDR3 sequences, about a sixth of them singletons. This record belongs to a study of regulatory T cells in long-lasting Graves disease. Study-level points and caveats: Whereas 966 public clonotypes were shared by new patients, persistent patients shared more, at over 2,500.

As to time point: newly diagnosed GD, antithyroid drugs for less than 3 months. Generation of the TCR library employed RNA extracted from PBMCs. Tubes containing EDTA received approximately 9.8 milliliters of drawn peripheral blood. Germline CDR1 is SGHVS and CDR2 is FNYEAQ. With V trimmed by 5 bases and J by 4 bases, 20 bases remained unmatched. The CDR3 covers 19 residues. The same data also contributed to another study, on T cells in Graves' hyperthyroidism and ophthalmopathy.

The rearrangement joins TRBV7-6 to TRBJ2-1; 7 bases fit TRBD1. The sequences come from peripheral blood mononuclear cells (PBMCs), collected at new diagnosis, from a patient treated with antithyroid drugs. This TCR derives from a woman aged 25 to 39 with Graves disease. CDR3 sequence (DNA): TGTGCCAGCAGCCCGAACGGACAGGCTGGTGGGTTCCTTTACAATGAGCAGTTCTTC. It yields the protein CASSPNGQAGGFLYNEQFF. The whole variable domain, remainder taken from reference TRBV7-6 and TRBJ2-1, is GAGVSQSPRYKVTKRGQDVALRCDPISGHVSLYWYRQALGQGPEFLTYFNYEAQQDKSGLPNDRFSAERPEGSISTLTIQRTEQRDSAMYRCASSPNGQAGGFLYNEQFFGPGTRLTVL.